A selection of T cell receptor beta chains follows, all from one sample in a study of CD8 T cells in Susac syndrome. TCRdb fed the immunoSEQ multiplex PCR reads into MiXCR, producing one record per CDR3 protein. The sample shows about 240,000 distinct CDR3 sequences, about 95% of them seen only once. Sequencing was carried out using CD4+ T cells from PBMCs. Receptors originate from a human donor with Susac syndrome. The CDR3 runs from the conserved cysteine through the conserved F or W. The D gene is left open where the match is weak. Only some rows state a clone size, as once, few, many or a class for expanded clones.

>NA|TRBV24-1|NA|TRBJ2-6
CATSAGPLSGANVLTF
TGTGCCACCAGTGCAGGACCCTTGTCTGGGGCCAACGTCCTGACTTTC
>NA|TRBV7-2|TRBD2|TRBJ2-1
CASSLAGLVFNEQFF
TGTGCCAGCAGCTTAGCGGGACTAGTGTTTAATGAGCAGTTCTTC
>NA|TRBV9|NA|TRBJ1-3
CASSVGGSSGNTIYF
TGTGCCAGCAGCGTCGGGGGAAGCTCTGGAAACACCATATATTTT
>once|TRBV12-3/TRBV12-4|TRBD1|TRBJ1-2
CASNVGQGHYGYTF
TGTGCCAGCAACGTAGGACAGGGGCACTATGGCTACACCTTC
>NA|TRBV3-1|NA|TRBJ2-1
CASSQGDIRKFF
TGTGCCAGCAGCCAAGGCGACATTCGAAAGTTCTTC
>NA|TRBV15|NA|TRBJ1-1
CATSREVGREAFF
TGTGCCACCAGCAGGGAAGTTGGTCGTGAAGCTTTCTTT
>NA|TRBV29-1|TRBD2|TRBJ2-1
CSVSGRAYNEQFF
TGCAGCGTAAGCGGGAGAGCGTACAATGAGCAGTTCTTC
>NA|TRBV20-1|NA|TRBJ2-1
CSARDSSNGGQRQFF
TGCAGTGCTAGAGATTCTTCAAACGGGGGCCAAAGGCAGTTCTTC
>NA|TRBV10-3|TRBD2|TRBJ2-3
CAISDCPTSATDTQYF
TGTGCCATCAGTGATTGCCCGACTAGCGCAACAGATACGCAGTATTTT
>NA|TRBV3-1|TRBD1|TRBJ1-1
CASSQRTGGGNTEAFF
TGTGCCAGCAGCCAACGAACAGGGGGCGGAAACACTGAAGCTTTCTTT
>NA|TRBV30|NA|TRBJ1-5
CAWSMGLTNQPQHF
TGTGCCTGGAGTATGGGACTGACTAATCAGCCCCAGCATTTT
>NA|TRBV29-1|TRBD1|TRBJ1-2
CSVDLQGANYGYTF
TGCAGCGTTGACCTGCAGGGGGCTAACTATGGCTACACCTTC
>NA|TRBV20-1|TRBD2|TRBJ2-1
CSARGTSGPYNEQFF
TGCAGTGCTAGAGGGACTAGCGGACCATACAATGAGCAGTTCTTC
>NA|TRBV20-1|NA|TRBJ2-3
CSARDESTDTQYF
TGCAGTGCTAGAGATGAAAGCACAGATACGCAGTATTTT
>once|TRBV7-9|TRBD1|TRBJ1-4
CASSLRTGGNGEKLFF
TGTGCCAGCAGCTTACGGACAGGGGGAAACGGTGAAAAACTGTTTTTT
>NA|TRBV20-1|TRBD2|TRBJ2-3
CSALPGLAGADTQYF
TGCAGTGCTCTCCCGGGACTAGCGGGAGCAGATACGCAGTATTTT
>NA|TRBV11-2|TRBD2|TRBJ2-3
CASSRGLAGGLGTDTQYF
TGTGCCAGCAGCCGCGGACTAGCGGGAGGGCTTGGCACAGATACGCAGTATTTT